The TCR beta chain described here comes from a study of technical replicates of blood from a few donors. Germline loops: CDR1 KGHSH, CDR2 LQKENI. J gave up 9 bases and V 3 bases, and 9 bases lay outside the gene matches. This CDR3 is built from 15 residues. Only in-frame clones appear in the TCRdb table, and some are missing; sequencing was by immunoSEQ multiplex PCR. The sample carries 95,000 to 100,000 clones, 96% recorded once. Sequencing was performed on T cells isolated from PBMCs. This sequence was found in a human donor in good health. This chain joins TRBV18 and TRBJ1-5, with 9 bases fitting TRBD1. The CDR3 reads CASSPSAGQGLPQHF. In DNA form, the CDR3 reads TGTGCCAGCTCACCGTCCGCGGGACAGGGTCTGCCCCAGCATTTT.